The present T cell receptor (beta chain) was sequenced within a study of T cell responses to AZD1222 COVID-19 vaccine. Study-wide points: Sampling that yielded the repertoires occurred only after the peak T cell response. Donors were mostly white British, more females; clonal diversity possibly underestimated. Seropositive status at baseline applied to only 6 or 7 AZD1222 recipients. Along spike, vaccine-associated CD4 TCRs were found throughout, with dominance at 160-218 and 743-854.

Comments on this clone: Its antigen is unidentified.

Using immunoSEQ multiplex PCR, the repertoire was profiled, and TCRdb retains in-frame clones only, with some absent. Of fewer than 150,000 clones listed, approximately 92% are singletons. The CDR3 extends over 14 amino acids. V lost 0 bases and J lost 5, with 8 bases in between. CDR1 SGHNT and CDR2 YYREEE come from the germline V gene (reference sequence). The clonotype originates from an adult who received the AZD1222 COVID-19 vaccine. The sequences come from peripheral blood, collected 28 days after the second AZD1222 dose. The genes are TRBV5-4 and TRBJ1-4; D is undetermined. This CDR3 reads CASSLGGTNEKLFF. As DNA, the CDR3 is TGTGCCAGCAGCTTGGGGGGTACCAATGAAAAACTGTTTTTT.